Sequencing of this T cell receptor (beta chain) was carried out in a study of OX40 agonist ivuxolimab in advanced cancers. Study-wide background: There were three patients with partial responses, one having hepatocellular carcinoma and two cutaneous melanoma. Study results and caveats: Clonal expansion was seen in CD4+ and CD8+ blood T cells by week 6 at 0.1 to 3.0 mg/kg. Among T cells, CD8+ cells averaged more expanded clones than CD4+ cells.

This clone showed up just once. Its target is not known. Profiled with immunoSEQ multiplex PCR; TCRdb holds only in-frame clones, not every one. The sample holds some 69,000 clones, approximately 90% seen once. Trimming left V 2 bases short and J 9 bases short, with 18 bases between. The germline V gene encodes CDR1 SGHRS and CDR2 YFSETQ. The CDR3 length is 16 residues. The material was CD4+ or CD8+ T cells sorted from blood, obtained in a trial of the OX40 agonist ivuxolimab. The TCR was taken from an adult with an advanced solid tumor such as melanoma, head and neck, liver or kidney cancer. The chain employs TRBV5-1 and TRBJ1-6, with D perhaps matching TRBD1 (6 bases). CDR3 sequence reads: CASSFNENTGSSPLHF. The CDR3 DNA reads TGCGCCAGCAGCTTTAATGAGAATACAGGGAGTTCACCCCTCCACTTT.